This TCR beta chain was documented in a study of technical replicates of blood from a handful of donors. Trimming removed 8 bases from V and 0 bases from J, with 11 bases in between. The CDR3 loop spans 13 amino acids. The germline CDR1 and CDR2 sequences are MNHEY and SMNVEV (reference sequence). TCRdb keeps only in-frame clones here, not all; method: immunoSEQ multiplex PCR. The repertoire includes some 87,000 clones, 95% to 98% of them detected once, and roughly 0.3% sits in the top ten. The V gene is TRBV27, the J gene TRBJ2-7; TRBD2 is a possible D gene (6 bases). Input material: T cells isolated from PBMCs. The origin of this receptor is a human donor in good health. The CDR3 protein is CASGAGDSYEQYF. The CDR3 DNA sequence: TGTGCCAGCGGAGCGGGCGACTCCTACGAGCAGTACTTC.